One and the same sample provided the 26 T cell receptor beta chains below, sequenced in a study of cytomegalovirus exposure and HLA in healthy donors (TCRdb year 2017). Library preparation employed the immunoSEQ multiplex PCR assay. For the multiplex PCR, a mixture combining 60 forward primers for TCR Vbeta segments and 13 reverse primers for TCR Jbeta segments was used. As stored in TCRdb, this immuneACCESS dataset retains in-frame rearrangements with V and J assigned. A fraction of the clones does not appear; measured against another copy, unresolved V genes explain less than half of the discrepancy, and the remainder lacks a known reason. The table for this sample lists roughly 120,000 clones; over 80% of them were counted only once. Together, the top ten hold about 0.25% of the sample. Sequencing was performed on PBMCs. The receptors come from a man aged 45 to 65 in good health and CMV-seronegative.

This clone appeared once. The CDR3 protein is CASRQGSYEQYF. The CDR3 DNA follows: TGTGCCAGCCGACAGGGCTCCTACGAGCAGTACTTC. This sequence joins TRBV18 and TRBJ2-7; 7 positions match TRBD1. The germline CDR1 and CDR2 sequences are KGHSH and LQKENI. CDR3 size: 12 residues. J gave up 0 bases and V 8 bases, and 1 base lay outside the gene matches.

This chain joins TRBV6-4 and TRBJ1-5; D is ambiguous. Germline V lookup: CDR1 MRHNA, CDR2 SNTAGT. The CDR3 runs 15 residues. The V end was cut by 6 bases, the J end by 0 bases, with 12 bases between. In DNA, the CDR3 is TGTGCCAGCAGCGCAGAAAGTAATAGCAATCAGCCCCAGCATTTT. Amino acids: CASSAESNSNQPQHF.

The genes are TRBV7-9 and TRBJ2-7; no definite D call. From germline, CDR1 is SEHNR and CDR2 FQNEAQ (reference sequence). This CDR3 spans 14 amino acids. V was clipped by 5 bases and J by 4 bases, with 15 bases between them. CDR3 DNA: TGTGCCAGCAGCCTCGGGTCTGGAGCATACGAGCAGTACTTC. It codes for CASSLGSGAYEQYF. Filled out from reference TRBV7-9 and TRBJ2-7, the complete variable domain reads DTGVSQNPRHKITKRGQNVTFRCDPISEHNRLYWYRQTLGQGPEFLTYFQNEAQLEKSRLLSDRFSAERPKGSFSTLEIQRTEQGDSAMYLCASSLGSGAYEQYFGPGTRLTVT.

CDR3 nucleotides: TGTGCCAGCAGCTTACTAGGGGGCGCGTCAGATACGCAGTATTTT. It translates to CASSLLGGASDTQYF. The chain recombines TRBV11-3 with TRBJ2-3, with 7 nucleotides matching TRBD1. CDR3 length: 15 amino acids. V gave up 2 bases and J gave up 4 bases; unmatched junction bases: 6. Germline V gene sequence: CDR1 SGHNT, CDR2 YENEEA.

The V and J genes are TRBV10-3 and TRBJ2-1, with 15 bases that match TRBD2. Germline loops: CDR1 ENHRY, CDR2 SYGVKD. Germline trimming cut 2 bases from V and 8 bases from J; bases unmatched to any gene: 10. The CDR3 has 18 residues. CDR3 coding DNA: TGTGCCATCAGTGAGCCCTCGAGGACTAGCGGGAGGGCCTATGAGCAGTTCTTC. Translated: CAISEPSRTSGRAYEQFF.

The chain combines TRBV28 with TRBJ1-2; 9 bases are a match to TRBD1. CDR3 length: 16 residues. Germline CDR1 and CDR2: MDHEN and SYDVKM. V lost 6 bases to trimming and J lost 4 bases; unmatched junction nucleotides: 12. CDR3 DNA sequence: TGTGCCAGCAGCCTAACCGGGACAGGGAGTCCCTATGGCTACACCTTC. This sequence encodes CASSLTGTGSPYGYTF.

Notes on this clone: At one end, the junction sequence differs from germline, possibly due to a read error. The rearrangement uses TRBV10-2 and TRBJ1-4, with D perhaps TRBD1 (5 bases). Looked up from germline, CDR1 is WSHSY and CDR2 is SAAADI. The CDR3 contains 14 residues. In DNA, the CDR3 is TGCGCCACCAGTGAGACAGCCGAGAATGAAAAACTGTTTTTT. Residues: CATSETAENEKLFF.

The CDR3 sequence is CASSIDWGQDEKLFF. As DNA, the CDR3 is TGTGCCAGTAGTATAGATTGGGGACAGGATGAAAAACTGTTTTTT. The rearrangement uses TRBV19 and TRBJ1-4, with TRBD1 matching over 8 bases. V lost 0 bases and J lost 6; bases outside the gene matches: 3. From germline, CDR1 is LNHDA and CDR2 SQIVND (reference sequence). The CDR3 totals 15 residues.

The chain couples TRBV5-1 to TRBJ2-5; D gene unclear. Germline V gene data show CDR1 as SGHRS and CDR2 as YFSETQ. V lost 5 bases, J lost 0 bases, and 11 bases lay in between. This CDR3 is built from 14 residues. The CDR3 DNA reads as TGCGCCAGCAGGGCTTCCGCAGACCAAGAGACCCAGTACTTC. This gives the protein CASRASADQETQYF. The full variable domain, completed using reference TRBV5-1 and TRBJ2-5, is KAGVTQTPRYLIKTRGQQVTLSCSPISGHRSVSWYQQTPGQGLQFLFEYFSETQRNKGNFPGRFSGRQFSNSRSEMNVSTLELGDSALYLCASRASADQETQYFGPGTRLLVL.

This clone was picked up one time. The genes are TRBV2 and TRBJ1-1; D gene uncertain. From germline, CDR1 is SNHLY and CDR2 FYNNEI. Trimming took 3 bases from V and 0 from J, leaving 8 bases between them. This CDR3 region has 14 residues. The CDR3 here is CASSEASLNTEAFF. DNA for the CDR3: TGTGCCAGCAGTGAGGCCAGTTTGAACACTGAAGCTTTCTTT.

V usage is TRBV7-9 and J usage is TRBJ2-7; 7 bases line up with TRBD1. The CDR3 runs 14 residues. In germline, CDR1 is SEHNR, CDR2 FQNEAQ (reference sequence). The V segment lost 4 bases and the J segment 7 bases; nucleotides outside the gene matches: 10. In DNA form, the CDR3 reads TGTGCCAGCAGCTCCGGACAGGACGTTGGGGAGCAGTACTTC. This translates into CASSSGQDVGEQYF.

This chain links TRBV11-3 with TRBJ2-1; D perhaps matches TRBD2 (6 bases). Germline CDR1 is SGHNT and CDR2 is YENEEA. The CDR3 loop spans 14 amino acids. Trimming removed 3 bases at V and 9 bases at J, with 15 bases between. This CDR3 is CASSLGLLQGEQFF. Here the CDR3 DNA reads TGTGCCAGCAGCTTGGGACTCCTGCAGGGTGAGCAGTTCTTC.

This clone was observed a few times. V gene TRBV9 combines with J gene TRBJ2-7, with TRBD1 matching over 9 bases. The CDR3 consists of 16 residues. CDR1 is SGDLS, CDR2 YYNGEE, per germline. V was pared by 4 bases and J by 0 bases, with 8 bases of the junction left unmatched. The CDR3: CASSPRQGVTSYEQYF. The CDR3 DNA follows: TGTGCCAGCAGCCCCCGACAGGGGGTAACCTCCTACGAGCAGTACTTC.

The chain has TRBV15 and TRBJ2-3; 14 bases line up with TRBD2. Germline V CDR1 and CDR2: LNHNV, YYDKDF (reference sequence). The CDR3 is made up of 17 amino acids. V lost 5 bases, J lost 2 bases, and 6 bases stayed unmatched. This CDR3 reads CATSEWGLAGDTDTQYF. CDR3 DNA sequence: TGTGCCACCAGCGAGTGGGGACTAGCGGGGGACACAGATACGCAGTATTTT.

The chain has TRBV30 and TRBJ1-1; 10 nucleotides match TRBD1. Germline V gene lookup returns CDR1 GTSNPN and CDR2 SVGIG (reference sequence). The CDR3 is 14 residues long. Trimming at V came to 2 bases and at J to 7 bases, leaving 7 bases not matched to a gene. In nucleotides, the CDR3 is TGTGCCTGGAGTCTCTCGGGACAGGGGCGTGAAGCTTTCTTT. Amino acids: CAWSLSGQGREAFF.

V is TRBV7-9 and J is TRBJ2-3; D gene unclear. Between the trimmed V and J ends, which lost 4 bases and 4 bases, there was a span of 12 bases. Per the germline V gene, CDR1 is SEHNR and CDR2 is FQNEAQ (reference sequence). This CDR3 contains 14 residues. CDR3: CASSSTIAPDTQYF. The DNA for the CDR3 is TGTGCCAGCAGCTCTACGATCGCCCCAGATACGCAGTATTTT.

CDR3 coding DNA: TGTGCCACCAGCAGAGTCTCCTTAGTCGGGGCCAACGTCCTGACTTTC. It specifies CATSRVSLVGANVLTF. The rearrangement uses TRBV15 and TRBJ2-6; D not certain. Trimming took off 1 base at V and 4 bases at J, with 11 bases between the two ends. The length of the CDR3 is 16 residues. Per germline, CDR1 LNHNV and CDR2 YYDKDF (reference sequence). Together with reference TRBV15 and TRBJ2-6, the CDR3 gives the full variable domain: DAMVIQNPRYQVTQFGKPVTLSCSQTLNHNVMYWYQQKSSQAPKLLFHYYDKDFNNEADTPDNFQSRRPNTSFCFLDIRSPGLGDTAMYLCATSRVSLVGANVLTFGAGSRLTVL.

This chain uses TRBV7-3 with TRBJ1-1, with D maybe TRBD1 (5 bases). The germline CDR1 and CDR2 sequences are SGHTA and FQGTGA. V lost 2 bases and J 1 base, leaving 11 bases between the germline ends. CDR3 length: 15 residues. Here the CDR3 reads CASSLVSGSNTEAFF. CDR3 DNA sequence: TGTGCCAGCAGCTTAGTTTCAGGGTCGAACACTGAAGCTTTCTTT. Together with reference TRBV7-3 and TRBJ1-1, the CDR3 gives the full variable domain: GAGVSQTPSNKVTEKGKYVELRCDPISGHTALYWYRQSLGQGPEFLIYFQGTGAADDSGLPNDRFFAVRPEGSVSTLKIQRTERGDSAVYLCASSLVSGSNTEAFFGQGTRLTVV.

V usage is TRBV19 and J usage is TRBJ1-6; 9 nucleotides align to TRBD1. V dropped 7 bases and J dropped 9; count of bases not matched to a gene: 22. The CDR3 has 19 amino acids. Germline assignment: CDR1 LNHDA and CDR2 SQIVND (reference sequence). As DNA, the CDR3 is TGTGCCAGTAATACTAATCGCCTGGTGGGGACAGGGAGTCGTTCACCCCTCCACTTT. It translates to CASNTNRLVGTGSRSPLHF.

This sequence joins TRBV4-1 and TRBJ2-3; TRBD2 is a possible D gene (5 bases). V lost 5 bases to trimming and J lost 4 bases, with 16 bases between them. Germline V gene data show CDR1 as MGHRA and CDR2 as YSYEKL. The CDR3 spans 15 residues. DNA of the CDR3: TGCGCCAGCAGCGGAGACGGGTTTAGCGCAGATACGCAGTATTTT. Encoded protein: CASSGDGFSADTQYF.

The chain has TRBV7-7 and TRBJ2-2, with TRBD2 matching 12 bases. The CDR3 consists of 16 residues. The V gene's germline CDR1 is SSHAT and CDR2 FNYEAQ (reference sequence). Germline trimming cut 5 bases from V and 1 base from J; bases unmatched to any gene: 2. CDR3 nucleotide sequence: TGTGCCAGCAGCCCTAGCGGGAGGGGGAACACCGGGGAGCTGTTTTTT. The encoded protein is CASSPSGRGNTGELFF.

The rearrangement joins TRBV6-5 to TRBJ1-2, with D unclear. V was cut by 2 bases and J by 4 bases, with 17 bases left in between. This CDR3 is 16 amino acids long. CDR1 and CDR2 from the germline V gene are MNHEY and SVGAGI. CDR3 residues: CASSYPIKGGSYGYTF. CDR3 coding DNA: TGTGCCAGCAGTTACCCGATCAAAGGAGGGAGCTATGGCTACACCTTC.

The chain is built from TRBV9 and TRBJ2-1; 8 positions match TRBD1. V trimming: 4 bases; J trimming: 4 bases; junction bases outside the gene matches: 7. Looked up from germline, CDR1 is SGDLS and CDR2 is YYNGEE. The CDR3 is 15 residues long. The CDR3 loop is CASSLQDRGYNEQFF. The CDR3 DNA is TGTGCCAGCAGCCTCCAAGACAGGGGATACAATGAGCAGTTCTTC.

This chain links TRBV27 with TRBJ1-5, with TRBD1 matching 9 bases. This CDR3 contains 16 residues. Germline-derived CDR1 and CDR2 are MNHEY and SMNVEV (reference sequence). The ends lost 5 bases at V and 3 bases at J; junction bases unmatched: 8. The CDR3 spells CASSPSGTGNNQPQHF. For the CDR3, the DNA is TGTGCCAGCAGTCCGTCCGGGACAGGGAACAATCAGCCCCAGCATTTT.

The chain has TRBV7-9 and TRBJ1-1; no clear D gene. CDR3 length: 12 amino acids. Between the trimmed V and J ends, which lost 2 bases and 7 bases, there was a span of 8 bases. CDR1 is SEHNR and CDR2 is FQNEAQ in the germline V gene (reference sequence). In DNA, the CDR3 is TGTGCCAGCAGCTTAAACACACGTGAAGCTTTCTTT. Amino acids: CASSLNTREAFF.

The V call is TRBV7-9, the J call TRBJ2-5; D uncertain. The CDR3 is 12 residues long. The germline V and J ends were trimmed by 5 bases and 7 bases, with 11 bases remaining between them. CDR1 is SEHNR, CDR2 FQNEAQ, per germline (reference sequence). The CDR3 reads CASSLPRWTQYF. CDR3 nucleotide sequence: TGTGCCAGCAGCCTCCCCCGGTGGACCCAGTACTTC. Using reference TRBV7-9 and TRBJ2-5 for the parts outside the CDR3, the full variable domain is DTGVSQNPRHKITKRGQNVTFRCDPISEHNRLYWYRQTLGQGPEFLTYFQNEAQLEKSRLLSDRFSAERPKGSFSTLEIQRTEQGDSAMYLCASSLPRWTQYFGPGTRLLVL.